The 21 T cell receptor beta chains below were found in one sample sequenced in a study of OX40 agonist ivuxolimab in advanced cancers. Method: immunoSEQ multiplex PCR; TCRdb's copy keeps in-frame clones and lacks some. The sample shows about 50,000 clones, around 77% of them seen only once. The specimen comprised CD4+ or CD8+ T cells sorted from blood, sampled in a trial of the OX40 agonist ivuxolimab. The receptors were sampled from an adult with an advanced solid tumor such as melanoma, head and neck, liver or kidney cancer.

CDR3 bases: TGTGCCAGCAGCCCAGGGGTGGAGGCTAGGGAGACCCAGTACTTC. Encoded protein: CASSPGVEARETQYF. V and J are TRBV7-2 and TRBJ2-5, with D tentatively TRBD1 (6 bases). Germline loops: CDR1 SGHTA, CDR2 FQGNSA. This CDR3 spans 15 amino acids. V was trimmed by 5 bases and J by 5 bases, leaving 18 bases between them.

This clone occurred once. The genes are TRBV5-4 and TRBJ1-1; D not certain. V shed 2 bases and J shed 0 bases, with 11 bases lying between them. The CDR3 has 15 residues. Per the germline V gene, CDR1 is SGHNT and CDR2 is YYREEE (reference sequence). This chain's CDR3 is CASSLGSLMNTEAFF. CDR3 in DNA: TGTGCCAGCAGCTTAGGATCCTTGATGAACACTGAAGCTTTCTTT.

The chain combines TRBV10-3 with TRBJ2-3; 10 nucleotides line up with TRBD1. The CDR3 is 16 residues long. V dropped 9 bases and J dropped 2; count of bases not matched to a gene: 11. Per the germline V gene, CDR1 is ENHRY and CDR2 is SYGVKD. The CDR3 sequence is CAIQKGTGENTDTQYF. The CDR3 nucleotides read TGTGCCATACAGAAGGGGACAGGGGAGAACACAGATACGCAGTATTTT.

This clone has just one count. The chain couples TRBV10-3 to TRBJ2-7, with 13 bases lining up with TRBD2. The CDR3 has 16 residues. The V gene end was trimmed by 5 bases and the J gene end by 6 bases; junction bases not matched to a gene: 10. Germline-derived CDR1 and CDR2 are ENHRY and SYGVKD. The CDR3 loop is CAISPTSGRAPLEQYF. CDR3 nucleotide sequence: TGTGCCATCAGTCCTACTAGCGGGAGGGCCCCCCTCGAGCAGTACTTC.

In its sample, this clone was seen a few times. This CDR3 is CASSQDEVMNTEAFF. CDR3 DNA sequence: TGCGCCAGCAGCCAAGATGAGGTGATGAACACTGAAGCTTTCTTT. V usage is TRBV4-1 and J usage is TRBJ1-1; D gene ambiguous. V lost 0 bases, J lost 0 bases, and 8 bases lay in between. This CDR3 is 15 amino acids long. The germline V gene has CDR1 MGHRA and CDR2 YSYEKL.

V usage is TRBV5-1 and J usage is TRBJ2-6, with 7 bases that match TRBD1. In germline, CDR1 is SGHRS, CDR2 YFSETQ. J lost 2 bases, V lost 6 bases, and 8 bases had no gene match. The length of the CDR3 is 16 residues. DNA for the CDR3: TGCGCCAGCAAAGACAGGGCAGGCCCTGGGGCCAACGTCCTGACTTTC. Its translation: CASKDRAGPGANVLTF.

CDR3 in DNA: TGTGCCGGAAGGGGTGGAGAGACCCAGTACTTC. This codes for CAGRGGETQYF. The chain has TRBV11-2 and TRBJ2-5, with D tentatively TRBD1 (5 bases). The germline V gene has CDR1 SGHAT and CDR2 FQNNGV. The CDR3 extends over 11 amino acids. V dropped 11 bases and J dropped 4 bases, with 11 bases sitting between them.

The genes are TRBV19 and TRBJ2-3; 10 nucleotides agree with TRBD1. Unmatched junction bases numbered 1, after V lost 4 bases and J lost 0 bases. The CDR3 totals 15 residues. Germline values: CDR1 LNHDA, CDR2 SQIVND (reference sequence). This CDR3 reads CASSRDRGSTDTQYF. The CDR3 region has the DNA TGTGCCAGTAGTAGGGACAGGGGAAGCACAGATACGCAGTATTTT.

This clone is medium-sized by share. The chain recombines TRBV2 with TRBJ2-3; 7 bases match TRBD2. This CDR3 is built from 13 residues. The V and J ends lost 4 bases and 2 bases, in that order; junction bases with no gene match: 0. Germline CDR1 reads SNHLY; CDR2 reads FYNNEI. The CDR3 DNA reads as TGTGCCAGCAGTGGGGACTACACAGATACGCAGTATTTT. This gives the protein CASSGDYTDTQYF.

V is TRBV6-5 and J is TRBJ1-3; D might be TRBD1 (5 bases). V was pared by 0 bases and J by 3 bases, with 12 bases between. Per germline, CDR1 MNHEY and CDR2 SVGAGI. The CDR3 consists of 16 residues. The CDR3 reads CASSYSPGTDGNTIYF. The DNA for the CDR3 is TGTGCCAGCAGTTACTCTCCAGGGACCGATGGAAACACCATATATTTT.

The chain couples TRBV7-2 to TRBJ2-2; 7 bases are shared with TRBD1. The CDR3 totals 15 residues. The junction had 6 bases not matched to a gene; V was cut back by 6 bases and J by 2 bases. The germline gives CDR1 SGHTA, CDR2 FQGNSA. The CDR3 here is CASSKTGANTGELFF. In nucleotides, the CDR3 is TGTGCCAGCAGTAAAACAGGGGCCAACACCGGGGAGCTGTTTTTT. Filled out from reference TRBV7-2 and TRBJ2-2, the complete variable domain reads GAGVSQSPSNKVTEKGKDVELRCDPISGHTALYWYRQSLGQGLEFLIYFQGNSAPDKSGLPSDRFSAERTGGSVSTLTIQRTQQEDSAVYLCASSKTGANTGELFFGEGSRLTVL.

The chain is built from TRBV7-3 and TRBJ2-2, with D hard to call. Trimming took 5 bases from V and 1 from J, leaving 8 bases between them. This CDR3 is 14 amino acids long. Looked up from germline, CDR1 is SGHTA and CDR2 is FQGTGA. CDR3 DNA: TGTGCCAGCAGCGCCTCAGGGAACACCGGGGAGCTGTTTTTT. Protein product: CASSASGNTGELFF.

The chain combines TRBV10-3 with TRBJ2-5; 8 nucleotides line up with TRBD1. Looked up from germline, CDR1 is ENHRY and CDR2 is SYGVKD. V lost 0 bases, J lost 1 base, and 4 bases stayed unmatched. There are 16 residues in the CDR3. The CDR3 DNA sequence: TGTGCCATCAGTGAGTCCGTGGGACAGGTCCAAGAGACCCAGTACTTC. It codes for CAISESVGQVQETQYF.

The chain recombines TRBV6-5 with TRBJ2-3; unclear D gene. Germline loops: CDR1 MNHEY, CDR2 SVGAGI. The CDR3 loop spans 14 amino acids. V shed 5 bases and J shed 0 bases, with 9 bases lying between them. The CDR3 sequence is CASSALDSTDTQYF. The DNA of the CDR3 is TGTGCCAGCAGTGCCCTCGACAGCACAGATACGCAGTATTTT.

This clone was detected a few times. The gene calls are TRBV6-5 and TRBJ2-1; the match to TRBD1 covers 10 bases. The CDR3 spans 14 residues. CDR1 is MNHEY and CDR2 is SVGAGI in the germline V gene. V dropped 6 bases and J dropped 9; count of bases not matched to a gene: 8. CDR3 nucleotide sequence: TGTGCCAGCAGGCTCCGGGACAGGGGAGGTGAGCAGTTCTTC. Translated: CASRLRDRGGEQFF.

This clone has only a few counts. The chain combines TRBV7-9 with TRBJ1-4, with a tentative D call TRBD1 (5 bases). Germline V CDR1 and CDR2: SEHNR, FQNEAQ (reference sequence). V was clipped by 3 bases and J by 8 bases, with 25 bases between them. The CDR3 sequence is 18 residues long. The CDR3 region is CASSFAPWGRRGEEKLFF. The CDR3 DNA follows: TGTGCCAGCAGCTTTGCACCGTGGGGACGGCGCGGGGAGGAAAAACTGTTTTTT.

This chain links TRBV27 with TRBJ2-7; D call uncertain. Germline V gives CDR1 MNHEY, CDR2 SMNVEV (reference sequence). V lost 2 bases, J lost 4 bases, and 3 bases lay in between. The CDR3 is made up of 11 amino acids. In nucleotides, the CDR3 is TGTGCCAGCAGTTTAGGGTACGAGCAGTACTTC. This encodes CASSLGYEQYF.

The gene calls are TRBV4-3 and TRBJ2-5; 7 positions match TRBD2. This CDR3 contains 14 residues. The germline CDR1 and CDR2 sequences are LGHNA and YSLEER. The V and J ends lost 5 bases and 2 bases, in that order; junction bases with no gene match: 5. DNA for the CDR3: TGCGCCAGCAGCTTACTAGCGAGACAAGAGACCCAGTACTTC. This codes for CASSLLARQETQYF.

The chain links TRBV4-1 to TRBJ2-7; D remains unclear. The CDR3 contains 15 residues. Trimming stripped 1 base from V and 1 base from J, with 11 bases between. CDR1 is MGHRA, CDR2 YSYEKL, per germline. CDR3 in amino acids: CASSQAPYGSYEQYF. The CDR3 region has the DNA TGCGCCAGCAGCCAAGCTCCGTACGGGTCCTACGAGCAGTACTTC.

The gene calls are TRBV5-1 and TRBJ1-2, with 7 nucleotides matching TRBD1. The V gene's germline CDR1 is SGHRS and CDR2 YFSETQ. This CDR3 region has 15 residues. J lost 4 bases, V lost 2 bases, and 8 bases had no gene match. The CDR3 DNA reads as TGCGCCAGCAGCTTCGACAGGGAAGGTAGCTATGGCTACACCTTC. Its protein is CASSFDREGSYGYTF.

This chain links TRBV15 with TRBJ1-1, with unresolved D. Germline V gene sequence: CDR1 LNHNV, CDR2 YYDKDF (reference sequence). CDR3 length: 14 amino acids. The V and J ends lost 0 bases and 5 bases respectively, with 10 bases between them. CDR3 nucleotides: TGTGCCACCAGCAGAGATGGGGTTCGGACTGAAGCTTTCTTT. This codes for CATSRDGVRTEAFF.